The 9 T cell receptor beta chains below were found in one sample sequenced in a study of OX40 agonist ivuxolimab in advanced cancers. Only in-frame clones appear in the TCRdb table, and some are missing; sequencing was by immunoSEQ multiplex PCR. There are about 77,000 clones in the sample; around 82% occur only once, and roughly 0.77% lies in the top ten. The sample consisted of CD4+ or CD8+ T cells sorted from blood, taken in a trial of the OX40 agonist ivuxolimab. All receptors come from an adult with an advanced solid tumor such as melanoma, head and neck, liver or kidney cancer.

CDR3 protein: CAITQGRGAPLHF. The CDR3 DNA reads TGTGCCATCACCCAGGGCAGGGGTGCACCCCTCCACTTT. V and J are TRBV10-3 and TRBJ1-6; a possible D gene is TRBD1 (6 bases). The CDR3 covers 13 residues. CDR1 is ENHRY, CDR2 SYGVKD, per germline. Deletions cut 7 bases from V and 11 bases from J, with 15 bases between.

This chain links TRBV19 with TRBJ1-4; D is ambiguous. V lost 10 bases and J lost 1, with 13 bases in between. The V gene's germline CDR1 is LNHDA and CDR2 SQIVND (reference sequence). The length of the CDR3 is 14 residues. CDR3 in amino acids: CATSAPGTNEKLFF. The DNA of the CDR3 is TGTGCCACCAGTGCACCGGGAACTAATGAAAAACTGTTTTTT.

Regarding this clone: Other DNA sequences in the sample encode the same CDR3. The J gene is TRBJ2-2, the V gene TRBV30; no definite D call. CDR1 is GTSNPN and CDR2 is SVGIG in the germline V gene (reference sequence). V was trimmed by 0 bases and J by 5 bases, leaving 7 bases between them. The CDR3 length is 13 residues. CDR3 amino acids: CAWSVGGTGELFF. In nucleotides, the CDR3 is TGTGCCTGGAGTGTTGGCGGAACCGGGGAGCTGTTTTTT.

The rearrangement links TRBV4-1 to TRBJ2-7; 10 bases align to TRBD2. The germline CDR1 and CDR2 sequences are MGHRA and YSYEKL. With 4 bases clipped from V and 7 bases from J, the junction kept 10 bases outside the gene matches. The CDR3 contains 15 residues. The CDR3 spells CASSRPGTSVGEQYF. CDR3 coding DNA: TGCGCCAGCAGCCGTCCCGGGACTAGCGTGGGGGAGCAGTACTTC.

This chain links TRBV19 with TRBJ1-1, with a weak D call TRBD1 (5 bases). V was shortened by 5 bases and J by 1 base, with 11 bases between the two germline ends. The CDR3 contains 14 residues. Germline V gene lookup returns CDR1 LNHDA and CDR2 SQIVND (reference sequence). CDR3 residues: CASSVQDSNTEAFF. The CDR3 DNA reads TGTGCCAGTAGTGTACAGGATTCGAACACTGAAGCTTTCTTT.

The gene calls are TRBV19 and TRBJ1-5; D is ambiguous. Trimming took off 8 bases at V and 3 bases at J, with 14 bases between the two ends. CDR1 and CDR2 (germline): LNHDA, SQIVND (reference sequence). This CDR3 has 14 residues. The CDR3 nucleotides read TGTGCCAGTTCCCGAGATAAAAACAATCAGCCCCAGCATTTT. This sequence encodes CASSRDKNNQPQHF.

The chain uses TRBV18 and TRBJ2-7; D assignment may be TRBD1 or TRBD2 (5 bases each). Trimming removed 2 bases at V and 7 bases at J, with 9 bases between. CDR1 KGHSH and CDR2 LQKENI come from the germline V gene. The CDR3 contains 12 residues. CDR3 in DNA: TGTGCCAGCTCACCAGAGGGGTGGGAGCAGTACTTC. The encoded protein is CASSPEGWEQYF.

The chain uses TRBV27 and TRBJ2-1; weak D call: TRBD2 (6 bases). Germline V lookup: CDR1 MNHEY, CDR2 SMNVEV (reference sequence). The length of the CDR3 is 15 residues. The V end lost 6 bases, the J end lost 0 bases, and 12 bases lay between the germline ends. The CDR3 coding sequence is TGTGCCAGCAGAATAGCGGAAAGCTCCTACAATGAGCAGTTCTTC. This translates into CASRIAESSYNEQFF.

The sample holds a few counts of this clone. The chain couples TRBV29-1 to TRBJ2-1; no reliable D call. This CDR3 region has 14 residues. V was clipped by 2 bases and J by 1 base, with 9 bases between them. The germline V gene encodes CDR1 SQVTM and CDR2 ANQGSEA. The CDR3 bases are TGCAGCGTTGAATCGGCCGGGTCCTACAATGAGCAGTTCTTC. Its protein product is CSVESAGSYNEQFF.